This T cell receptor (beta chain) was recovered during a study of cytomegalovirus exposure and HLA in healthy donors. Overall study results and limits: Presence/absence analyses assumed roughly uniform sequencing depth across donors.

Trimming pared 8 bases from V and 2 bases from J, leaving 18 bases between. CDR1 is LNHDA and CDR2 is SQIVND in the germline V gene (reference sequence). The CDR3 loop spans 15 amino acids. This clone has only a few counts. Its target is unknown. It was with 60 Vbeta and 13 Jbeta primers that the PCR ran. The protocol was immunoSEQ multiplex PCR, while the TCRdb copy is restricted to in-frame clones and leaves out a portion. The sample shows 90,000 to 110,000 clones, about 12% of them seen only once. This TCR came from a middle-aged man in good health and CMV-seropositive. The sample consisted of PBMCs. J is TRBJ2-5 and V is TRBV19; a weak D match, TRBD1 (6 bases). The CDR3: CASSTQQGPQETQYF. The CDR3 DNA reads as TGTGCCAGTTCAACTCAACAGGGACCTCAAGAGACCCAGTACTTC.